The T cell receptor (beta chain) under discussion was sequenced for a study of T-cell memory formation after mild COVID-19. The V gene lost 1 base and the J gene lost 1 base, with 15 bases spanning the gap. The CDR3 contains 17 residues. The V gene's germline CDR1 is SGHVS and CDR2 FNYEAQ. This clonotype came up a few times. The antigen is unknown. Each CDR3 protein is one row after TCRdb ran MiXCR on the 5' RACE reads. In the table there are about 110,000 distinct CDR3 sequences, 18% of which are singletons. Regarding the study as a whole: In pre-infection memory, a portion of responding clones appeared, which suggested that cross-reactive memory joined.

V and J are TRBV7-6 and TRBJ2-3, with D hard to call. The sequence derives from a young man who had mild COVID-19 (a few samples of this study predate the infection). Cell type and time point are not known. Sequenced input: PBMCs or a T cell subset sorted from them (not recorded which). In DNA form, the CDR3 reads TGTGCCAGCAGCTTAGAGAGCCCGGTGGTGGGCACAGATACGCAGTATTTT. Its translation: CASSLESPVVGTDTQYF. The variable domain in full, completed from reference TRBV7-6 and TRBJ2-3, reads GAGVSQSPRYKVTKRGQDVALRCDPISGHVSLYWYRQALGQGPEFLTYFNYEAQQDKSGLPNDRFSAERPEGSISTLTIQRTEQRDSAMYRCASSLESPVVGTDTQYFGPGTRLTVL.